The present T cell receptor beta chain was sequenced within a study of OX40 agonist ivuxolimab in advanced cancers. Losses at the gene ends were 4 bases for V and 1 base for J; bases not matched to a gene: 5. The CDR3 contains 16 residues. The V gene's germline CDR1 is SGHTA and CDR2 FQGNSA. Assay used: immunoSEQ multiplex PCR; TCRdb lists only in-frame clones, some missing. The table includes about 68,000 clones, approximately 87% detected once. Autoimmune disease history or systemic immunosuppression disqualified patients. Sequenced material: CD4+ or CD8+ T cells sorted from blood, taken in a trial of the OX40 agonist ivuxolimab. The sequence was obtained from an adult with an advanced solid tumor such as melanoma, head and neck, liver or kidney cancer. V gene TRBV7-2 combines with J gene TRBJ2-2; 8 bases fit TRBD1. The CDR3 is CASSSTGTGNTGELFF. DNA of the CDR3: TGTGCCAGCAGCTCTACCGGGACAGGGAACACCGGGGAGCTGTTTTTT.